This paragraph reports one T cell receptor (beta chain). Its antigen is unidentified. This sample is part of a study of T cell responses to AZD1222 COVID-19 vaccine. Findings of the study overall: Only five or six AZD1222 recipients were seropositive at baseline. Spike-specific TCR breadth and depth grew following two AZD1222 doses. Repertoires in all cases were sampled only once the peak T cell response had passed.

The data were produced by immunoSEQ multiplex PCR, yet TCRdb's version contains in-frame clones alone and is incomplete. The sample shows over 130,000 clones, around nine tenths of them seen only once. Germline CDR1 reads SGHNT; CDR2 reads YYREEE (reference sequence). The CDR3 has 14 amino acids. The V end was cut by 0 bases, the J end by 7 bases, with 13 bases between. The V and J genes are TRBV5-4 and TRBJ1-2; D gene unclear. Source: peripheral blood, taken 28 days after the second AZD1222 dose. The sequence derives from an adult who received the AZD1222 COVID-19 vaccine. The CDR3 bases are TGTGCCAGCAGCTTGGGGGAGGGAAATATTGGCTACACCTTC. This translates into CASSLGEGNIGYTF.